A selection of T cell receptor beta chains follows, all from one sample in a study of beta chain features in type 1 diabetes. TCRdb's copy holds only in-frame clones and misses some; the assay was immunoSEQ multiplex PCR. This repertoire shows more than 100,000 clones, about 10% found once; its top ten account for roughly 0.75%. What was sequenced was central memory CD4+ T cells from blood. The receptors shown here come from a young man with type 1 diabetes. Both conserved end residues are part of each CDR3. Each record gives: J gene, V gene, D gene, CDR3 protein. A D gene is named only where the DNA matches it firmly.

TRBJ2-1,TRBV7-2,NA,CASSLGRGLYNEQFF
TRBJ1-2,TRBV15,NA,CATSRGFDRNYGYTF
TRBJ2-7,TRBV7-6,NA,CASSPSMAEQYF
TRBJ1-2,TRBV18,TRBD1,CASSPSTGARNYGYTF
TRBJ2-3,TRBV5-6,NA,CASSLAGSDTQYF
TRBJ1-2,TRBV20-1,NA,CGGLTNYGYTF
TRBJ2-1,TRBV5-1,TRBD2,CASSSPIAGGLGDEQFF
TRBJ2-7,TRBV5-1,TRBD2,CASSLTSGDYEQYF
TRBJ1-5,TRBV7-2,NA,CASSLERDRPQHF
TRBJ2-5,TRBV7-2,NA,CASSPDRQGAQYF
TRBJ2-1,TRBV5-1,TRBD1,CASRLGQNNEQFF
TRBJ1-2,TRBV29-1,NA,CSVGAGADASGYTF
TRBJ1-2,TRBV19,TRBD1,CASSIAAQGLGYTF